The clone carrying this T cell receptor beta chain was seen repeatedly, ten times or more. No antigen is known for it. The CDR3 has 13 amino acids. The J segment lost 6 bases and the V segment lost 8 bases, leaving 9 bases of the junction unmatched. The data originate from a study of T cell repertoires in cytomegalovirus infection. TCRdb passed the reads through MiXCR, listing each CDR3 protein once. The sample holds approximately 500,000 distinct CDR3 sequences, 16% seen once. Study outcomes and limitations: It was HLA-C-restricted CMV-specific TCR beta clonotypes that dominated the response ex vivo.

The source material was CD8+ T cells from PBMCs. The chain is built from TRBV12-3 or TRBV12-4 and TRBJ2-7; 8 bases agree with TRBD2. This TCR was recovered from a human donor in good health (CMV status not recorded). Some clones in this sample may be carry-over from other donors' samples. The CDR3 region is CASYPGGAGEQYF. CDR3 sequence (DNA): TGTGCCAGCTATCCCGGGGGGGCGGGCGAGCAGTACTTC.